These T cell receptor beta chains were read from a single sample in a study of blood T cell repertoires in COVID-19. This table comes from immunoSEQ multiplex PCR, and its TCRdb copy is limited to in-frame clones, with some not included. Found here are 20,000 or so clones, 89% of them singletons; the top ten hold approximately 20%. The sample comprised peripheral blood. The receptor source for this set is a human donor in a cohort sampled during active COVID-19. The CDR3 runs from the conserved cysteine through the conserved F or W. A D gene is named only where the DNA matches it firmly. The size field is filled for only some rows; it gives once, few, many or a size class.

size,D,V,J,DNA,CDR3
once,TRBD2,TRBV4-3,TRBJ2-1,TGCGCCAGCAGCCCGGGACTAGCGGGGTCCCCCGGGCCGTTCTTC,CASSPGLAGSPGPFF
-,-,TRBV21-1,TRBJ1-1,TGTGCCGGAGTAATTAGACAGGGCACTGAAGCTTTCTTT,CAGVIRQGTEAFF
-,-,TRBV18,TRBJ1-1,TGTGCCAGCTCAACCGAACAGGGTTCTTCATCTGAAGCTTTCTTT,CASSTEQGSSSEAFF
-,-,TRBV7-2,TRBJ2-3,TGTGCCAGCAGCTTAGAATTAGTACAGGGCACAGATACGCAGTATTTT,CASSLELVQGTDTQYF
-,-,TRBV11-2,TRBJ1-1,TGTGCCAGCAGCTTAGGAGGCGGGACGAACACTGAAGCTTTCTTT,CASSLGGGTNTEAFF
-,-,TRBV27,TRBJ2-1,TGTGCCAGCAGTTCGAGGATAAGCGGCGACAATGAGCAGTTCTTC,CASSSRISGDNEQFF
-,TRBD1,TRBV6-2/TRBV6-3,TRBJ2-3,TGTGCCAGCAGCCCCGGACAGGGCATATCTAGCACAGATACGCAGTATTTT,CASSPGQGISSTDTQYF
-,TRBD2,TRBV30,TRBJ2-1,TGTGCCTGGAGTGGCGGGAGTGGGTACAATGAGCAGTTCTTC,CAWSGGSGYNEQFF
-,TRBD2,TRBV11-3,TRBJ2-7,TGTGCCAGCAGCCAAAACCAGGCGGGGGACGAGCAGTACTTC,CASSQNQAGDEQYF
-,-,TRBV7-2,TRBJ1-2,TGTGCCAGCAGCTCTGATTTCTGGGGTACAGGCTATGGCTACACCTTC,CASSSDFWGTGYGYTF
-,TRBD1,TRBV10-2,TRBJ1-2,TGCGCCAGCAGTGATCGAGGGGGCTCGGACGGCTACACCTTC,CASSDRGGSDGYTF
-,TRBD1,TRBV7-9,TRBJ1-2,TGTGCCAGCAGCTTGGACGGGACAGGACTTGATGGCTACACCTTC,CASSLDGTGLDGYTF
-,TRBD1,TRBV4-1,TRBJ2-7,TGCGCCAGCAGCCAACGGGACAGGGGGAGGACCTACGAGCAGTACTTC,CASSQRDRGRTYEQYF
-,-,TRBV6-5,TRBJ2-3,TGTGCCAGCAGGGCAGGGTGGACAGATACGCAGTATTTT,CASRAGWTDTQYF
-,TRBD1,TRBV5-1,TRBJ2-7,TGCGCCAGCAGCCCAGGGACAGGGACCTACGAGCAGTACTTC,CASSPGTGTYEQYF
-,TRBD1,TRBV3-1/TRBV3-2,TRBJ1-5,TGTGCCAGCAGCCTGGGGACAGCGGGCAATCAGCCCCAGCATTTT,CASSLGTAGNQPQHF
-,-,TRBV11-2,TRBJ2-5,TGTGCCAGCAGCTTAGGGGGGCTAGAGACCCAGTACTTC,CASSLGGLETQYF
-,-,TRBV7-2,TRBJ1-2,TGTGCCAGCAGCTTATCTGGGACACTGCAGGGCTATGGCTACACCTTC,CASSLSGTLQGYGYTF
-,-,TRBV4-2,TRBJ2-2,TGTGCCAGCGCCATCAGGGGCCGGGATGGAGCCGGGGAGCTGTTTTTT,CASAIRGRDGAGELFF
-,-,TRBV15,TRBJ2-1,TGTGCCACCAGCCCTTTGCACCCCACTAACAATGAGCAGTTCTTC,CATSPLHPTNNEQFF
-,TRBD1,TRBV3-1/TRBV3-2,TRBJ1-6,TGTGCCAGCAGCCACGGGACAGGGGAAACACCCCTCCACTTT,CASSHGTGETPLHF
-,TRBD1,TRBV15,TRBJ2-2,TGTGCCACCAGCAGAGGATGGGGACAGCTCAACACCGGGGAGCTGTTTTTT,CATSRGWGQLNTGELFF
-,-,TRBV5-4,TRBJ1-2,TGTGCCAGCAGCTTGATCGTGGGCTCTAACTATGGCTACACCTTC,CASSLIVGSNYGYTF
-,-,TRBV19,TRBJ2-2,TGTGCCAGTTCAGCACAGGGCGTCGCCGGGGAGCTGTTTTTT,CASSAQGVAGELFF
-,-,TRBV18,TRBJ2-7,TGTGCCAGCTCACAGGATAGGGGGAGCGAGCAGTACTTC,CASSQDRGSEQYF
-,-,TRBV5-1,TRBJ1-6,TGCGCCAGCAGCTTGGACTTAACTAGAGAAATTTCACCCCTCCACTTT,CASSLDLTREISPLHF
-,TRBD1,TRBV2,TRBJ1-2,TGTGCCAGCAGCGCGTGGACAGGGGGCGCGGATGGCTACACCTTC,CASSAWTGGADGYTF
-,TRBD2,TRBV7-2,TRBJ2-1,TGTGCCAGCAGCTTAGTAGCTAGCGGGAGCTCCTACAATGAGCAGTTCTTC,CASSLVASGSSYNEQFF
once,-,TRBV11-2,TRBJ2-3,TGTGCCAGCAGCTTAGGGTTAGCAGATACGCAGTATTTT,CASSLGLADTQYF